These 29 T cell receptor beta chains were sequenced from one sample in a study of blood T cell repertoires in COVID-19. Profiling relied on immunoSEQ multiplex PCR, and the TCRdb table lists in-frame clones only, not all of them. Of 130,000 to 150,000 clones in the sample, 85% are singletons; the top ten hold approximately 2.7%. The sample taken for sequencing was peripheral blood. Receptors originate from a woman aged 40 to 55 with active or convalescent COVID-19.

The chain employs TRBV5-1 and TRBJ2-6; D may be TRBD2 (5 bases). This CDR3 region has 15 residues. V lost 2 bases to trimming and J lost 1 base, with 7 bases between them. The V gene's germline CDR1 is SGHRS and CDR2 YFSETQ. Here the CDR3 reads CASSFGGSGANVLTF. CDR3 coding DNA: TGCGCCAGCAGCTTTGGCGGGTCTGGGGCCAACGTCCTGACTTTC. Complete variable domain (other parts from reference TRBV5-1 and TRBJ2-6): KAGVTQTPRYLIKTRGQQVTLSCSPISGHRSVSWYQQTPGQGLQFLFEYFSETQRNKGNFPGRFSGRQFSNSRSEMNVSTLELGDSALYLCASSFGGSGANVLTFGAGSRLTVL.

The chain couples TRBV19 to TRBJ2-2, with D unresolved. V was pared by 8 bases and J by 3 bases, with 16 bases between. The germline CDR1 and CDR2 sequences are LNHDA and SQIVND (reference sequence). The CDR3 extends over 15 amino acids. Here the CDR3 reads CASREHTLDTGELFF. The CDR3 nucleotides read TGTGCCAGTCGCGAACACACTCTAGACACCGGGGAGCTGTTTTTT. Complete variable domain (other parts from reference TRBV19 and TRBJ2-2): DGGITQSPKYLFRKEGQNVTLSCEQNLNHDAMYWYRQDPGQGLRLIYYSQIVNDFQKGDIAEGYSVSREKKESFPLTVTSAQKNPTAFYLCASREHTLDTGELFFGEGSRLTVL.

CDR3 in DNA: TGTGCCAGCAGGGGGCGTCCGGGAAACACCATATATTTT. Amino acids: CASRGRPGNTIYF. V gene TRBV2 combines with J gene TRBJ1-3; D perhaps matches TRBD1 (5 bases). V lost 6 bases, J lost 4 bases, and 10 bases lay in between. CDR1 is SNHLY, CDR2 FYNNEI, per germline. The CDR3 sequence is 13 residues long.

This chain links TRBV11-2 with TRBJ2-3; 8 nucleotides line up with TRBD2. This CDR3 has 17 residues. The V gene end was trimmed by 3 bases and the J gene end by 0 bases; junction bases not matched to a gene: 8. Germline V CDR1 and CDR2: SGHAT, FQNNGV. CDR3 bases: TGTGCCAGCAGCTTCGCGGGGGGATTCTCTAGCACAGATACGCAGTATTTT. Encoded protein: CASSFAGGFSSTDTQYF.

With regard to this clone: This may arise from a read error, as a much more abundant clone is one base away. This sample includes further DNA sequences coding for the same CDR3. The rearrangement joins TRBV28 to TRBJ1-4; 9 bases fit TRBD1. Germline V gene data show CDR1 as MDHEN and CDR2 as SYDVKM. There are 15 residues in the CDR3. J gave up 0 bases and V 8 bases, and 4 bases lay outside the gene matches. The CDR3 here is CASGTGSATNEKLFF. DNA of the CDR3: TGTGCCAGCGGGACAGGGTCAGCAACTAATGAAAAACTGTTTTTT. Together with reference TRBV28 and TRBJ1-4, the CDR3 gives the full variable domain: DVKVTQSSRYLVKRTGEKVFLECVQDMDHENMFWYRQDPGLGLRLIYFSYDVKMKEKGDIPEGYSVSREKKERFSLILESASTNQTSMYLCASGTGSATNEKLFFGSGTQLSVL.

Concerning this clone: Other DNA sequences in the sample encode the same CDR3. The rearrangement links TRBV7-2 to TRBJ1-3, with 11 bases aligning to TRBD1. The germline V gene encodes CDR1 SGHTA and CDR2 FQGNSA. The CDR3 loop spans 15 amino acids. V shed 5 bases and J 7 bases; nucleotides not matched to a gene: 7. The CDR3 here is CASSPGGTGGNTIYF. The CDR3 DNA follows: TGTGCCAGCAGCCCAGGGGGGACAGGGGGTAACACCATATATTTT.

This chain connects TRBV6-5 to TRBJ1-2, with a possible D match to TRBD1 (6 bases). Germline assignment: CDR1 MNHEY and CDR2 SVGAGI. The CDR3 totals 15 residues. Trimming left V 2 bases short and J 5 bases short, with 15 bases between. The chain's CDR3 is CASSYGRGSSYGYTF. The CDR3, as DNA: TGTGCCAGCAGTTACGGTAGGGGGTCGTCATATGGCTACACCTTC.

The chain employs TRBV27 and TRBJ2-3, with 8 bases that match TRBD1. The ends lost 2 bases at V and 8 bases at J; junction bases unmatched: 18. In germline, CDR1 is MNHEY, CDR2 SMNVEV (reference sequence). This CDR3 spans 18 amino acids. CDR3 residues: CASSLGVGTGAGGGTQYF. In nucleotides, the CDR3 is TGTGCCAGCAGTTTAGGGGTGGGGACAGGTGCCGGAGGAGGTACGCAGTATTTT.

This clone has only one observation. The V gene is TRBV27, the J gene TRBJ1-5; D remains ambiguous. The CDR3 is 15 amino acids. V lost 2 bases to trimming and J lost 7 bases, with 15 bases between them. The germline gives CDR1 MNHEY, CDR2 SMNVEV (reference sequence). The DNA of the CDR3 is TGTGCCAGCAGTTTAACCGGAGGTATTGGGCAGCCCCAGCATTTT. This encodes CASSLTGGIGQPQHF.

The chain carries TRBV28 and TRBJ1-1, with a weak D call TRBD1 (6 bases). Between the trimmed V and J ends, which lost 1 base and 1 base, there was a span of 10 bases. This CDR3 is 15 amino acids long. Germline V gene lookup returns CDR1 MDHEN and CDR2 SYDVKM. CDR3 in amino acids: CASSLSGGANTEAFF. CDR3 coding DNA: TGTGCCAGCAGTTTATCGGGGGGCGCGAACACTGAAGCTTTCTTT.

V usage is TRBV12-5 and J usage is TRBJ2-1; 11 bases line up with TRBD2. The junction had 10 bases not matched to a gene; V was cut back by 2 bases and J by 1 base. The CDR3 is 19 amino acids. Germline-derived CDR1 and CDR2 are LGHNT and FRNRAP. In DNA form, the CDR3 reads TGTGCTAGTGGTTTGTTCGGACTAGCGGGCGGGCCGTCCTACAATGAGCAGTTCTTC. This translates into CASGLFGLAGGPSYNEQFF.

The chain couples TRBV19 to TRBJ1-3; 11 positions match TRBD1. J lost 0 bases, V lost 8 bases, and 6 bases had no gene match. Germline assignment: CDR1 LNHDA and CDR2 SQIVND (reference sequence). This CDR3 has 16 residues. DNA for the CDR3: TGTGCCAGTGGCACCGGGACAGGGGGCTCTGGAAACACCATATATTTT. Translation: CASGTGTGGSGNTIYF. Looking up the rest from reference TRBV19 and TRBJ1-3 gives the full variable domain: DGGITQSPKYLFRKEGQNVTLSCEQNLNHDAMYWYRQDPGQGLRLIYYSQIVNDFQKGDIAEGYSVSREKKESFPLTVTSAQKNPTAFYLCASGTGTGGSGNTIYFGEGSWLTVV.

In its sample, this clone was seen once. The chain recombines TRBV18 with TRBJ1-5; D is unclear. Trimming took 6 bases from V and 7 from J, leaving 16 bases between them. Germline CDR1 reads KGHSH; CDR2 reads LQKENI. The CDR3 is 14 residues long. CDR3: CASSATGPGQPQHF. As DNA, the CDR3 is TGTGCCAGCTCCGCCACGGGCCCGGGACAGCCCCAGCATTTT.

The chain is built from TRBV7-2 and TRBJ2-2, with unresolved D. Trimming took 2 bases from V and 6 from J, leaving 10 bases between them. Germline values: CDR1 SGHTA, CDR2 FQGNSA. This CDR3 is built from 14 residues. CDR3 coding DNA: TGTGCCAGCAGCTTAACTTCCCAACCCGGGGAGCTGTTTTTT. It translates to CASSLTSQPGELFF. The full variable domain, with the rest looked up from reference TRBV7-2 and TRBJ2-2, is GAGVSQSPSNKVTEKGKDVELRCDPISGHTALYWYRQSLGQGLEFLIYFQGNSAPDKSGLPSDRFSAERTGGSVSTLTIQRTQQEDSAVYLCASSLTSQPGELFFGEGSRLTVL.

The chain combines TRBV28 with TRBJ2-2, with a weak D call TRBD1 (5 bases). The CDR3 extends over 13 amino acids. The ends were cut back, 5 bases at V and 4 bases at J, with 8 bases in the middle. CDR1 and CDR2 from the germline V gene are MDHEN and SYDVKM. Here the CDR3 DNA reads TGTGCCAGCAGTCTACAGGCCACCGGGGAGCTGTTTTTT. As protein: CASSLQATGELFF.

This rearrangement joins TRBV19 to TRBJ1-5; unclear D gene. Germline V gene lookup returns CDR1 LNHDA and CDR2 SQIVND (reference sequence). The CDR3 spans 16 residues. V was pared by 4 bases and J by 0 bases, with 13 bases between. This CDR3 reads CASSNRVANSNQPQHF. CDR3 in DNA: TGTGCCAGTAGTAACCGGGTGGCTAATAGCAATCAGCCCCAGCATTTT.

Only one count was recorded for this clone. The chain joins TRBV10-3 to TRBJ1-1; the D gene is possibly TRBD1 (6 bases). CDR1 ENHRY and CDR2 SYGVKD come from the germline V gene. V lost 10 bases to trimming and J lost 5 bases, with 14 bases between them. The CDR3 totals 12 residues. Here the CDR3 DNA reads TGTGCCACCAACACAGGGTATACTGAAGCTTTCTTT. Amino acid sequence: CATNTGYTEAFF.

This chain connects TRBV7-6 to TRBJ2-5; 9 nucleotides agree with TRBD2. Losses at the gene ends were 5 bases for V and 2 bases for J; bases not matched to a gene: 15. Germline V gene sequence: CDR1 SGHVS, CDR2 FNYEAQ. This CDR3 has 18 residues. The CDR3 loop is CASSRLRVAGAVQETQYF. The CDR3 DNA is TGTGCCAGCAGCCGCCTTCGGGTAGCGGGAGCAGTTCAAGAGACCCAGTACTTC.

V gene TRBV10-2 combines with J gene TRBJ1-2; tentatively, D is TRBD1 (5 bases). The CDR3 is made up of 12 amino acids. Trimming pared 0 bases from V and 8 bases from J, leaving 7 bases between. CDR1 and CDR2 (germline): WSHSY, SAAADI. The CDR3 loop is CASSESQGGYTF. CDR3 in DNA: TGCGCCAGCAGTGAGTCTCAGGGAGGCTACACCTTC.

The genes are TRBV2 and TRBJ1-5; 8 positions agree with TRBD1. Germline V lookup: CDR1 SNHLY, CDR2 FYNNEI. The V and J ends lost 5 bases and 5 bases, in that order; junction bases with no gene match: 8. This CDR3 is built from 15 residues. The CDR3 protein is CASSTRGTGDQPQHF. The CDR3 bases are TGTGCCAGCAGTACCCGAGGGACAGGAGATCAGCCCCAGCATTTT. Combining the CDR3 with reference TRBV2 and TRBJ1-5 gives the whole variable domain EPEVTQTPSHQVTQMGQEVILRCVPISNHLYFYWYRQILGQKVEFLVSFYNNEISEKSEIFDDQFSVERPDGSNFTLKIRSTKLEDSAMYFCASSTRGTGDQPQHFGDGTRLSIL.

The chain couples TRBV30 to TRBJ1-2; D not resolved. Germline V gene data show CDR1 as GTSNPN and CDR2 as SVGIG (reference sequence). This CDR3 is 13 amino acids long. V lost 5 bases and J 1 base, leaving 11 bases between the germline ends. The DNA for the CDR3 is TGTGCCTGGGCGAAACAGCTTAACTATGGCTACACCTTC. Residues: CAWAKQLNYGYTF. The complete variable domain, with remaining parts taken from reference TRBV30 and TRBJ1-2, reads SQTIHQWPATLVQPVGSPLSLECTVEGTSNPNLYWYRQAAGRGLQLLFYSVGIGQISSEVPQNLSASRPQDRQFILSSKKLLLSDSGFYLCAWAKQLNYGYTFGSGTRLTVV.

The rearrangement uses TRBV7-2 and TRBJ1-4, with a tentative D call TRBD1 (5 bases). CDR3 size: 13 residues. V lost 4 bases and J lost 9, with 12 bases in between. Looked up from germline, CDR1 is SGHTA and CDR2 is FQGNSA. CDR3 amino acids: CASSSRGGQKLFF. The DNA of the CDR3 is TGTGCCAGCAGCTCGCGGGGCGGACAAAAACTGTTTTTT.

The J gene is TRBJ2-7, the V gene TRBV6-5; 9 bases agree with TRBD2. The CDR3 covers 14 residues. V lost 1 base to trimming and J lost 5 bases; unmatched junction nucleotides: 3. Per the germline V gene, CDR1 is MNHEY and CDR2 is SVGAGI. This chain's CDR3 is CASSYWASGDEQYF. The CDR3 nucleotides read TGTGCCAGCAGTTACTGGGCTAGCGGGGACGAGCAGTACTTC.

Here the CDR3 reads CASSTIRGRNTEAFF. Written as DNA, the CDR3 is TGTGCCAGTAGTACGATCAGGGGCCGGAACACTGAAGCTTTCTTT. The chain is built from TRBV19 and TRBJ1-1; tentative D call: TRBD1 (6 bases). The CDR3 has 15 amino acids. Per the germline V gene, CDR1 is LNHDA and CDR2 is SQIVND (reference sequence). The V gene lost 4 bases and the J gene lost 1 base, with 13 bases spanning the gap.

This clone was picked up a small number of times. The chain recombines TRBV28 with TRBJ1-5; possibly TRBD1 for D (5 bases). Germline CDR1 and CDR2: MDHEN and SYDVKM. V dropped 4 bases and J dropped 6 bases, with 19 bases sitting between them. This CDR3 comprises 16 residues. Here the CDR3 reads CASSSPRGGASQPQHF. The DNA for the CDR3 is TGTGCCAGCAGTTCCCCCCGGGGAGGGGCTAGTCAGCCCCAGCATTTT.

This chain's CDR3 is CASSLGGPITDTQYF. The CDR3 bases are TGCGCCAGCAGCTTGGGGGGCCCCATCACAGATACGCAGTATTTT. This rearrangement joins TRBV5-1 to TRBJ2-3; TRBD1 might be the D (5 bases). V was pared by 0 bases and J by 2 bases, with 10 bases between. The CDR3 loop spans 15 amino acids. CDR1 is SGHRS and CDR2 is YFSETQ in the germline V gene.

V gene TRBV7-2 combines with J gene TRBJ2-2; 9 nucleotides align to TRBD2. Germline trimming cut 5 bases from V and 3 bases from J; bases unmatched to any gene: 4. This CDR3 contains 15 residues. CDR1 and CDR2 from the germline V gene are SGHTA and FQGNSA. DNA for the CDR3: TGTGCCAGCAGCCCCCGGACTAGCGACACCGGGGAGCTGTTTTTT. It yields the protein CASSPRTSDTGELFF.

The chain is built from TRBV18 and TRBJ1-2, with D perhaps matching TRBD1 (5 bases). Trimming stripped 6 bases from V and 4 bases from J, with 15 bases between. The CDR3 runs to 14 residues. Germline CDR1 is KGHSH and CDR2 is LQKENI. CDR3 coding DNA: TGTGCCAGCTCCCTGACTGTTGGGGCCTATGGCTACACCTTC. It yields the protein CASSLTVGAYGYTF.

V and J are TRBV5-6 and TRBJ1-1; possibly TRBD1 for D (5 bases). The CDR3 totals 15 residues. Trimming took off 0 bases at V and 10 bases at J, with 19 bases between the two ends. Germline V gives CDR1 SGHDT, CDR2 YYEEEE. The CDR3 DNA follows: TGTGCCAGCAGCTTGGGGGCCTTCGGGGGAAGAGGAGCTTTCTTT. Encoded protein: CASSLGAFGGRGAFF.